The clone carrying this T cell receptor (beta chain) appeared a single time. Its specificity is not known. The data were taken from a study of cytomegalovirus exposure and HLA in healthy donors. Study-wide results and caveats: The majority of CMV-associated TCR beta chains were reported as apparently HLA-restricted in a later analysis.

PCR used 60 Vbeta primers and 13 Jbeta primers. The repertoire was sequenced with immunoSEQ multiplex PCR; TCRdb's copy has only in-frame clones and lacks some. The table lists tens of thousands of clones, 75% to 90% of them singletons. The CDR3 runs 17 residues. This receptor was taken from a man over 45 in good health and CMV-seropositive. Material: PBMCs. The J gene is TRBJ2-5, the V gene TRBV5-3; 11 bases match TRBD2. The J call is uncertain, as TRBJ2-7 better fits the DNA end. TRBV5-3 is known as an ORF, though its function is uncertain. CDR3 coding DNA: TGTGCCAGAAGCTTGAGTACGCGACTAGCGGGATCTTACGAGCAGTACTTC. Translating gives CARSLSTRLAGSYEQYF.